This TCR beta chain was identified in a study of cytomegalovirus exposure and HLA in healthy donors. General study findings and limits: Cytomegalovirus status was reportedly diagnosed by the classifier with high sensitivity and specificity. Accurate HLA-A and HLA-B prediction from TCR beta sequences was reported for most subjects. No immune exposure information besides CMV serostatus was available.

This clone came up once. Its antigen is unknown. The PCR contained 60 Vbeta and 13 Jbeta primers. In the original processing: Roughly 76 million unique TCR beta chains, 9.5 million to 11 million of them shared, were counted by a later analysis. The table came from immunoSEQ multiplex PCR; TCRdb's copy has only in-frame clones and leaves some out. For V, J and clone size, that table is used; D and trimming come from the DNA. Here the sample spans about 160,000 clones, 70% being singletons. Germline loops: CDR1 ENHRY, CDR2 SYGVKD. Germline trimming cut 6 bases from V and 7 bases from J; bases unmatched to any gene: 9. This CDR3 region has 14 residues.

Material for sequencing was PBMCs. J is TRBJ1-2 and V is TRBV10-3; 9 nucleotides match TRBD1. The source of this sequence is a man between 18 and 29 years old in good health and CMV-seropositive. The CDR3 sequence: CAIRGTGNQAGYTF. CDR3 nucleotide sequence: TGTGCCATCAGGGGGACAGGGAACCAGGCTGGCTACACCTTC.